This entry features one T cell receptor (beta chain) sequence. The antigen is undetermined. The source of the sample is a study of T cell clonotyping in hematopoietic cell transplantation. The time point was: recipient sample about 28 days before transplant, after cytoreduction. Whole-study results and caveats: At the given depth, recipient repertoires were over 95% de novo clonotypes.

This table comes from immunoSEQ multiplex PCR, and its TCRdb copy is limited to in-frame clones, with some not included. The sample includes about 20,000 clones, roughly 90% seen only once; the top ten take 3.7%. This receptor was taken from a man younger than 30 with biphenotypic leukemia. Some clones in this sample may be carry-over from other donors' samples. The sample here was peripheral blood mononuclear cells, taken before stem cell transplant.

The CDR3 DNA follows: TGTGCCAGTAGTCTCAGGGGGGGAGGAACTGAAGCTTTCTTT. Translated: CASSLRGGGTEAFF. The chain uses TRBV19 and TRBJ1-1, with 7 bases aligning to TRBD1. The CDR3 covers 14 residues. Germline assignment: CDR1 LNHDA and CDR2 SQIVND (reference sequence). Trimming at V came to 5 bases and at J to 5 bases, leaving 8 bases not matched to a gene.